This record concerns one T cell receptor beta chain sequence. This sample stems from a study of monozygotic twins with inflammatory bowel disease. The CDR3 runs 14 residues. The V gene's germline CDR1 is DFQATT and CDR2 SNEGSKA (reference sequence). TCRdb re-called the 5' RACE reads; every CDR3 protein appears as one record, without DNA. Its listing shows under 150,000 distinct CDR3 sequences. Sequencing was done on a sample of blood. The chain employs TRBV20-1 and TRBJ2-5; TCRdb's D call, TRBD2, is unchecked because there is no DNA. The clonotype comes from a human donor with ulcerative colitis or Crohn's disease, or a healthy co-twin of an affected twin (not recorded which). The CDR3 sequence is CSARGGGVQETQYF.